This is a list of T cell receptor beta chains from one sample in a study of shared clonotypes between healthy human individuals. Profiling relied on immunoSEQ multiplex PCR, and the TCRdb table lists in-frame clones only, not all of them. The table has about 1 million clones, roughly 70% seen once. Sequenced sample: memory CD4+ T cells sorted from blood. The source is a man between 18 and 35 years old in good health. Both conserved end residues are part of each CDR3. The D gene is left open where the match is weak. Clone size is stated in some rows and not others, as once, few, many or a class when expanded.

d_call j_call clone_size cdr3_length v_call cdr3_nt cdr3_aa
. TRBJ1-3 . 18 TRBV10-3 TGTGCCATCAGTGAGTTATTGGAGGGGCTAACCTCTGGAAACACCATATATTTT CAISELLEGLTSGNTIYF
. TRBJ1-1 . 13 TRBV10-3 TGTGCCATCGGGGGAGGTCTGGCCGCTGAAGCTTTCTTT CAIGGGLAAEAFF
TRBD1 TRBJ1-6 . 14 TRBV19 TGTGCCAGTAAATCCGGGACAGACAATTCACCCCTCCACTTT CASKSGTDNSPLHF
TRBD1 TRBJ2-2 . 15 TRBV6-1 TGTGCCAGCAGGGCCTGGACAGGGGGGCCCGGGGAGCTGTTTTTT CASRAWTGGPGELFF
TRBD1 TRBJ2-5 . 15 TRBV5-1 TGCGCCAGCAGCTCACCGGGACAGGGAAAAGAGACCCAGTACTTC CASSSPGQGKETQYF
TRBD2 TRBJ2-5 . 16 TRBV7-2 TGTGCCAGCAGCTCCTACGGCGGGGGGGCCCGGGAGACCCAGTACTTC CASSSYGGGARETQYF
TRBD1 TRBJ1-6 . 14 TRBV5-1 TGCGCCAGCAGCTTAACAACCCAGGGGGCACCCCTCCACTTT CASSLTTQGAPLHF
. TRBJ1-2 . 12 TRBV2 TGTGCCAGCAGAGAAACTAACTATGGCTACACCTTC CASRETNYGYTF
. TRBJ2-3 few 14 TRBV2 TGTGCCAGCAGTGATTCGGCGGCCACAGATACGCAGTATTTT CASSDSAATDTQYF
TRBD1 TRBJ2-7 . 14 TRBV2 TGTGCCAGCAGTATTTTGTCGACAGGGGTTGAGCAGTACTTC CASSILSTGVEQYF
. TRBJ1-2 once 15 TRBV5-4 TGTGCCAGCACCTGGGGGACGGAACCCTATGAGGGCTACACCTTC CASTWGTEPYEGYTF
TRBD1 TRBJ1-5 . 19 TRBV19 TGTGCCAGTAACCATTGGAAGATGGACAGGGACAGTAGCAATCAGCCCCAGCATTTT CASNHWKMDRDSSNQPQHF
TRBD2 TRBJ2-1 . 14 TRBV11-2 TGTGCCAGCACCACGACTAGCGGGAGCTATGAGCAGTTCTTC CASTTTSGSYEQFF
TRBD2 TRBJ2-5 . 15 TRBV9 TGTGCCAGCAGCGTTAGCGGGATAACTGGAGAGACCCAGTACTTC CASSVSGITGETQYF
. TRBJ2-2 . 12 TRBV2 TGTGCCAGCAACCGACTCGAGGGGGAGCTGTTTTTT CASNRLEGELFF
. TRBJ1-2 . 16 TRBV5-1 TGCGCCAGCAGCCCGGGGACGGACACCGGGGCCTATGGCTACACCTTC CASSPGTDTGAYGYTF
TRBD2 TRBJ2-1 . 13 TRBV7-2 TGTGCCAGCAGCCCTCCGAACGGACTAGCGGGGGTCTTC CASSPPNGLAGVF
TRBD2 TRBJ2-7 . 15 TRBV6-6 TGTGCCAGCAGTAATAGCGGGACCAGCTCCTACGAGCAGTACTTC CASSNSGTSSYEQYF
TRBD1 TRBJ2-1 . 15 TRBV18 TGTGCCAGCTCAAGACAGGGCCCCACCTACGATGAGCAGTTCTTC CASSRQGPTYDEQFF
TRBD1 TRBJ1-3 few 15 TRBV6-1 TGTGCCAGCAGTGCAGGGGGCGCATATGGAAACACCATATATTTT CASSAGGAYGNTIYF
. TRBJ2-2 . 13 TRBV11-2 TGTGCCAGCAGCTTAGATCAAATCGGGGAGCTGTTTTTT CASSLDQIGELFF
TRBD1 TRBJ2-7 . 11 TRBV10-3 TGTGCCATCAGTACAGGGGGCGAGCAGTACTTC CAISTGGEQYF
. TRBJ2-3 . 13 TRBV5-5 TGTGCCACCCAGTTTAACCCCACAGATACGCAGTATTTT CATQFNPTDTQYF
TRBD2 TRBJ2-7 . 14 TRBV7-2 TGTGCCAGCAGCACTAGCGGGTTTACCTACGAGCAGTACTTC CASSTSGFTYEQYF
TRBD1 TRBJ2-5 . 15 TRBV7-3 TGTGCCAGCAGCACAACTGGACAGGGGCCAGAGACCCAGTACTTC CASSTTGQGPETQYF
TRBD1 TRBJ2-5 once 18 TRBV25-1 TGTGCCAGCAGTGAATATAATACAGGACAGGGCAAACAAGAGACCCAGTACTTC CASSEYNTGQGKQETQYF
. TRBJ1-2 . 14 TRBV7-9 TGTGCCAGCAGCTTAGCTGGAGGGGGCTATGGCTACACCTTC CASSLAGGGYGYTF
. TRBJ1-4 . 16 TRBV19 TGTGCCAGTAGTAAACTTCAGGACGTTCAGGGTGAAAAACTGTTTTTT CASSKLQDVQGEKLFF
TRBD1 TRBJ2-5 . 15 TRBV11-2 TGTGCCAGCAGCTTACAAGCACAGGGGCAAGAGACCCAGTACTTC CASSLQAQGQETQYF
. TRBJ1-2 . 11 TRBV30 TGTGCCAGAACGGGCCCCTATGGCTACACCTTC CARTGPYGYTF
TRBD1 TRBJ1-5 . 16 TRBV27 TGTGCCAGCAGGGACAGGCCCGGATTAGGCAATCAGCCCCAGCATTTT CASRDRPGLGNQPQHF
TRBD2 TRBJ2-5 . 14 TRBV6-5 TGTGCCAGCAGACAAAGCGGGAGCTGGGAGACCCAGTACTTC CASRQSGSWETQYF
TRBD2 TRBJ2-1 . 14 TRBV9 TGTGCCAGCAGCGTAGAATTAGCGGGGGGGCAGCAGTTCTTC CASSVELAGGQQFF
. TRBJ2-3 . 17 TRBV11-2 TGTGCCAGCAGCTTACGGGGGGGGGACAGAGACACAGATACGCAGTATTTT CASSLRGGDRDTDTQYF
TRBD2 TRBJ2-1 . 15 TRBV4-3 TGCGCCAGCAGCCTCAGAGCGGGAGAAGGCAATGAGCAGTTCTTC CASSLRAGEGNEQFF
. TRBJ2-4 . 14 TRBV19 TGTGCCAGTAGTATGAGTCAGGGCAGAAACATTCAGTACTTC CASSMSQGRNIQYF
TRBD1 TRBJ1-2 . 13 TRBV2 TGTGCCTGCAGTAGGGGACAGGGATATGGCTACACCTTC CACSRGQGYGYTF
TRBD2 TRBJ2-3 . 17 TRBV19 TGTGCCAGTAGGATGGGTCCGGGACTAGCAGAGACAGATACGCAGTATTTT CASRMGPGLAETDTQYF
. TRBJ2-5 . 13 TRBV2 TGTGCCAGCCATACAAGGGGGCAAGAGACCCAGTACTTC CASHTRGQETQYF
. TRBJ2-3 . 13 TRBV6-5 TGTGCCAGCAGAACCTTCCCGACAGATACGCAGTATTTT CASRTFPTDTQYF
. TRBJ2-7 . 14 TRBV2 TGTGCCAGCAGTGGATCACAGGGAAGAGGGGAGCAGTACTTC CASSGSQGRGEQYF
TRBD1 TRBJ2-7 once 13 TRBV28 TGTGCCACCCTGGGGGACAGATCCTACGAGCAGTACTTC CATLGDRSYEQYF